These 3 T cell receptor beta chains share one sample of origin, sequenced in a study of tumor-infiltrating lymphocytes in primary liver carcinoma. Joint extraction of RNA and DNA used about 17-31 mg of bulk tissue that was unsorted. The authors made TCR beta cDNA from 450 to 600 ng total RNA with a constant-region primer. It was through three nested multiplex PCR rounds of slightly modified ARM-PCR that TCR beta libraries arose. The opening two PCR rounds, about 11 cycles each, paired TRBV1-TRBV30 forward primers with a C-beta reverse primer. TCRdb reprocessed the multiplex PCR reads via MiXCR and lists one record per CDR3 protein. The sample records tens of thousands of distinct CDR3 sequences, 70% to 75% being singletons. Sequencing was carried out using liver tumor tissue from sampling region 3. Subset indicated: tumor region T3, left-lateral pole. All receptors derive from a man in his forties or fifties with primary liver carcinoma and hepatitis B virus infection.

Notes on this clonotype: The junction shows a germline mismatch at one end, possibly a read error. The chain uses TRBV11-2 and TRBJ2-7; D not certain. There are 15 residues in the CDR3. Germline loops: CDR1 SGHAT, CDR2 FQNNGV. The CDR3 coding sequence is TGCGCCAGCAGCCTATCTGTAGGAATATCCTACGGGCAGTACTTC. Residues: CASSLSVGISYGQYF.

This clonotype showed up just a few times. The germline gene is not matched at one end of the junction; a read error may be the cause. The chain recombines TRBV29-1 with TRBJ1-2; D is unclear. The CDR3 has 13 amino acids. Germline assignment: CDR1 SQVTM and CDR2 ANQGSEA. CDR3 region: CRVEDGYGYGYTF. The CDR3 nucleotides read TGCAGGGTTGAAGATGGTTACGGCTATGGGTACACCTTC.

The chain combines TRBV10-3 with TRBJ2-3; 8 bases are shared with TRBD1. The CDR3 length is 15 residues. Trimming cost V 7 bases and J 14 bases; bases outside gene matches: 20. CDR1 is ENHRY and CDR2 is SYGVKD in the germline V gene. The CDR3 DNA is TGTGCCATCACCCCGGGACAGGCTCGCACAGATATGCCGTATTTT. It translates to CAITPGQARTDMPYF.